Presented here are 21 T cell receptor beta chains from one specimen sequenced in a study of blood T cell repertoires in COVID-19. The data were produced by immunoSEQ multiplex PCR, yet TCRdb's version contains in-frame clones alone and is incomplete. Of 65,000 or so clones in the sample, about four fifths are singletons; the top ten hold about 25%. Sequencing was done on a sample of peripheral blood. The receptors here all came from a human donor in a cohort sampled during active COVID-19.

This clone was found a few times. This chain joins TRBV7-9 and TRBJ2-2; 8 bases align to TRBD1. In germline, CDR1 is SEHNR, CDR2 FQNEAQ (reference sequence). The CDR3 has 14 residues. Trimming took 6 bases from V and 4 from J; bases not matched to a gene: 4. In DNA form, the CDR3 reads TGTGCCAGCAGGCCGACAGGGGCCACCGGGGAGCTGTTTTTT. Amino acids: CASRPTGATGELFF.

This clone was counted between two and nine times. The CDR3 here is CASSLRRGIGNQPQHF. As DNA, the CDR3 is TGTGCCAGCAGCTTACGACGGGGGATTGGCAATCAGCCCCAGCATTTT. V and J are TRBV9 and TRBJ1-5; D is perhaps TRBD1 (5 bases). The CDR3 runs to 16 residues. CDR1 and CDR2 from the germline V gene are SGDLS and YYNGEE. V shed 4 bases and J shed 2 bases, with 16 bases lying between them.

V and J are TRBV28 and TRBJ1-2; tentative D call: TRBD1 (6 bases). Trimming left V 6 bases short and J 1 base short, with 15 bases between. The CDR3 totals 15 residues. The germline CDR1 and CDR2 sequences are MDHEN and SYDVKM. This chain's CDR3 is CASRPSGTHNYGYTF. In nucleotides, the CDR3 is TGTGCCAGCAGACCTTCCGGGACACATAACTATGGCTACACCTTC.

This sequence joins TRBV7-3 and TRBJ2-5; a possible D gene is TRBD2 (7 bases). The length of the CDR3 is 15 residues. Germline-derived CDR1 and CDR2 are SGHTA and FQGTGA. The V end was cut by 6 bases, the J end by 1 base, with 15 bases between. For the CDR3, the DNA is TGTGCCAGCAGTAGGGGGGGGCTTCCCCAAGAGACCCAGTACTTC. This gives the protein CASSRGGLPQETQYF.

V usage is TRBV27 and J usage is TRBJ1-2; D is uncertain. Per the germline V gene, CDR1 is MNHEY and CDR2 is SMNVEV (reference sequence). The CDR3 is 13 residues long. V lost 4 bases and J 0 bases, leaving 6 bases between the germline ends. CDR3 loop: CASSSSSNYGYTF. The CDR3, as DNA: TGTGCCAGCAGTTCAAGCTCTAACTATGGCTACACCTTC.

V usage is TRBV5-1 and J usage is TRBJ1-1; D is perhaps TRBD1 (6 bases). Germline CDR1 is SGHRS and CDR2 is YFSETQ. The CDR3 is 15 residues long. With 0 bases removed from V and 0 bases from J, the gap between germline ends came to 9 bases. The CDR3 bases are TGCGCCAGCAGCTTGGATAGGGGGATGAACACTGAAGCTTTCTTT. Protein sequence: CASSLDRGMNTEAFF. Combining the CDR3 with reference TRBV5-1 and TRBJ1-1 gives the whole variable domain KAGVTQTPRYLIKTRGQQVTLSCSPISGHRSVSWYQQTPGQGLQFLFEYFSETQRNKGNFPGRFSGRQFSNSRSEMNVSTLELGDSALYLCASSLDRGMNTEAFFGQGTRLTVV.

A few counts support this clone. This chain connects TRBV25-1 to TRBJ2-7; D gene ambiguous. This CDR3 has 12 amino acids. The germline V and J ends were trimmed by 3 bases and 3 bases, with 6 bases remaining between them. CDR1 is MGHDK and CDR2 is SYGVNS in the germline V gene. CDR3 region: CASSDSDYEQYF. CDR3 in DNA: TGTGCCAGCAGTGACAGTGACTACGAGCAGTACTTC.

The chain recombines TRBV19 with TRBJ1-2, with TRBD1 identical over 9 bases. The V gene end was trimmed by 7 bases and the J gene end by 7 bases; junction bases not matched to a gene: 13. Germline V gene lookup returns CDR1 LNHDA and CDR2 SQIVND (reference sequence). This CDR3 region has 15 residues. In DNA form, the CDR3 reads TGTGCCAGTACCCCACAGGACAGGGGACGTGTTGGCTACACCTTC. It codes for CASTPQDRGRVGYTF. The whole variable domain, remainder taken from reference TRBV19 and TRBJ1-2, is DGGITQSPKYLFRKEGQNVTLSCEQNLNHDAMYWYRQDPGQGLRLIYYSQIVNDFQKGDIAEGYSVSREKKESFPLTVTSAQKNPTAFYLCASTPQDRGRVGYTFGSGTRLTVV.

The V call is TRBV4-3, the J call TRBJ2-7; 7 bases fit TRBD1. The germline gives CDR1 LGHNA, CDR2 YSLEER. This CDR3 comprises 14 residues. V dropped 3 bases and J dropped 5; count of bases not matched to a gene: 7. The CDR3 sequence is CASSQVQGVDEQYF. The CDR3 region has the DNA TGCGCCAGCAGCCAGGTTCAGGGGGTCGACGAGCAGTACTTC.

The chain has TRBV6-1 and TRBJ2-3, with D perhaps matching TRBD1 (5 bases). Per the germline V gene, CDR1 is MNHNS and CDR2 is SASEGT. The CDR3 sequence is 15 residues long. V lost 2 bases to trimming and J lost 4 bases, with 13 bases between them. The CDR3 DNA reads as TGTGCCAGCAGTGAAAGTAAGGGGTGGGCAGATACGCAGTATTTT. Protein: CASSESKGWADTQYF.

The chain couples TRBV28 to TRBJ1-5, with TRBD1 identical over 8 bases. J gave up 2 bases and V 4 bases, and 10 bases lay outside the gene matches. The CDR3 sequence is 17 residues long. Germline V gene lookup returns CDR1 MDHEN and CDR2 SYDVKM. The CDR3 nucleotides read TGTGCCAGCAGTTGGGGCAGGGGGCAGGGGGGCAATCAGCCCCAGCATTTT. Encoded protein: CASSWGRGQGGNQPQHF.

The chain uses TRBV6-2 or TRBV6-3 and TRBJ1-2; 10 bases fit TRBD1. Looked up from germline, CDR1 is MNHEY and CDR2 is SVGEGT. The CDR3 loop spans 20 amino acids. With V trimmed by 0 bases and J by 3 bases, 16 bases remained unmatched. The CDR3 is CASSYSSKPGQGVRYYGYTF. CDR3 DNA sequence: TGTGCCAGCAGTTACTCCTCAAAACCCGGACAGGGGGTACGGTACTATGGCTACACCTTC.

The chain is built from TRBV28 and TRBJ1-5, with D tentatively TRBD1 (6 bases). V was pared by 6 bases and J by 6 bases, with 24 bases between. Per the germline V gene, CDR1 is MDHEN and CDR2 is SYDVKM. The length of the CDR3 is 17 residues. The CDR3, as DNA: TGTGCCAGCAGCTTCGGGGGGGCCCGTCTTTCCGGTCAGCCCCAGCATTTT. Translating gives CASSFGGARLSGQPQHF.

J is TRBJ2-7 and V is TRBV10-2; D ambiguous. The germline V gene has CDR1 WSHSY and CDR2 SAAADI. The CDR3 loop spans 11 amino acids. Trimming removed 7 bases from V and 3 bases from J, with 7 bases in between. The CDR3 region is CASTRNYEQYF. CDR3 nucleotide sequence: TGCGCCAGCACTAGGAACTACGAGCAGTACTTC.

The chain couples TRBV6-5 to TRBJ2-2; maybe TRBD2 (6 bases). V lost 6 bases and J lost 7, with 9 bases in between. This CDR3 has 12 amino acids. The germline V gene encodes CDR1 MNHEY and CDR2 SVGAGI. The CDR3 nucleotides are TGTGCCAGCAGCTTTAGCGGCGGGGAGCTGTTTTTT. Translated: CASSFSGGELFF.

The gene calls are TRBV19 and TRBJ2-1; 7 nucleotides agree with TRBD2. The germline V gene has CDR1 LNHDA and CDR2 SQIVND (reference sequence). Trimming cost V 1 base and J 2 bases; bases outside gene matches: 5. CDR3 length: 16 residues. The CDR3 DNA follows: TGTGCCAGTAGTATAGCAGCGGGGAGGACCTACAATGAGCAGTTCTTC. It translates to CASSIAAGRTYNEQFF.

This clone appeared a few times. The rearrangement uses TRBV5-4 and TRBJ2-6; D is possibly TRBD2 (6 bases). Trimming removed 0 bases at V and 0 bases at J, with 10 bases between. CDR1 SGHNT and CDR2 YYREEE come from the germline V gene (reference sequence). The CDR3 sequence is 17 residues long. The CDR3 sequence: CASSLGAGSSGANVLTF. The CDR3 bases are TGTGCCAGCAGCTTGGGAGCGGGCAGCTCTGGGGCCAACGTCCTGACTTTC.

V gene TRBV6-1 combines with J gene TRBJ1-5; D uncertain. With 3 bases removed from V and 4 bases from J, the gap between germline ends came to 7 bases. From germline, CDR1 is MNHNS and CDR2 SASEGT. This CDR3 region has 13 residues. CDR3 sequence reads: CASSEDWNQPQHF. The CDR3 nucleotides read TGTGCCAGCAGTGAGGACTGGAATCAGCCCCAGCATTTT.

The J gene is TRBJ1-5, the V gene TRBV2; no firm D call. CDR3 size: 14 residues. CDR1 SNHLY and CDR2 FYNNEI come from the germline V gene. V gave up 4 bases and J gave up 7 bases, with 14 bases separating them. This CDR3 is CASSVGGPGQPQHF. CDR3 sequence (DNA): TGTGCCAGCAGTGTGGGCGGGCCGGGGCAGCCCCAGCATTTT.

This chain connects TRBV6-1 to TRBJ2-3; 12 bases are shared with TRBD2. Per the germline V gene, CDR1 is MNHNS and CDR2 is SASEGT. The trim removed 0 bases at V and 5 bases at J, leaving 6 bases unmatched. The CDR3 spans 17 residues. The CDR3 nucleotides read TGTGCCAGCAGTGAAGCCCGACTAGCGGGAGTGGGAGATACGCAGTATTTT. Protein sequence: CASSEARLAGVGDTQYF.

The DNA of the CDR3 is TGTGCCAGCAGTTTGGGCGGGGTTAGCACAGATACGCAGTATTTT. Its translation: CASSLGGVSTDTQYF. The chain joins TRBV28 to TRBJ2-3; D is perhaps TRBD2 (6 bases). With 3 bases removed from V and 0 bases from J, the gap between germline ends came to 10 bases. Per the germline V gene, CDR1 is MDHEN and CDR2 is SYDVKM. The CDR3 is 15 residues long.